The 9 T cell receptor beta chains presented below share a single source sample, sequenced in a study of T cells after yellow fever vaccination. TCRdb analysed the 5' RACE reads with MiXCR anew, one entry per CDR3 protein. The sample includes around 350,000 distinct CDR3 sequences, 6.2% of them seen just once. This sample comprised PBMCs, obtained 5 days after the yellow fever booster vaccination. These receptors all come from a young man who received the YFV17D yellow fever vaccine.

This clonotype was seen many times. This chain connects TRBV5-1 to TRBJ2-3, with D maybe TRBD2 (5 bases). Trimming shortened V by 8 bases and J by 0 bases, and 13 bases separated the two germline ends. Germline V CDR1 and CDR2: SGHRS, YFSETQ. The length of the CDR3 is 14 residues. The CDR3 spells CASAPQRSTDTQYF. CDR3 sequence (DNA): TGCGCCAGTGCACCCCAGCGGAGCACAGATACGCAGTATTTT.

This clonotype was counted between two and nine times. J is TRBJ2-5 and V is TRBV7-9; D gene uncertain. This CDR3 spans 12 amino acids. Trimming left V 6 bases short and J 5 bases short, with 10 bases between. Germline V gene data show CDR1 as SEHNR and CDR2 as FQNEAQ (reference sequence). The DNA of the CDR3 is TGTGCCAGCAGTGAAGATTCGGAGACCCAGTACTTC. Encoded protein: CASSEDSETQYF.

This clonotype was seen a few times. This chain joins TRBV15 and TRBJ1-5; unclear D gene. V lost 0 bases to trimming and J lost 2 bases, with 8 bases between them. CDR1 is LNHNV and CDR2 is YYDKDF in the germline V gene (reference sequence). The CDR3 spans 15 residues. The CDR3 region is CATSRDIIGNQPQHF. The CDR3 bases are TGTGCCACCAGCAGAGATATAATTGGCAATCAGCCCCAGCATTTT.

Ten or more counts support this clonotype. The V gene is TRBV6-1, the J gene TRBJ1-2, with D possibly matching TRBD1 (5 bases). Germline V gives CDR1 MNHNS, CDR2 SASEGT. The CDR3 has 14 amino acids. Trimming pared 5 bases from V and 7 bases from J, leaving 17 bases between. CDR3 amino acids: CASSKGRNPLGYTF. Written as DNA, the CDR3 is TGTGCCAGCAGTAAGGGACGGAACCCCCTTGGCTACACCTTC.

The chain employs TRBV5-5 and TRBJ1-5; 9 nucleotides line up with TRBD1. V dropped 1 base and J dropped 4; count of bases not matched to a gene: 3. The CDR3 totals 15 residues. Germline loops: CDR1 SGHKS, CDR2 YYEKEE (reference sequence). The CDR3 loop is CASSLRDRVNQPQHF. CDR3 nucleotide sequence: TGTGCCAGCAGCTTGAGGGACAGGGTAAATCAGCCCCAGCATTTT.

This clonotype came up many times. The chain uses TRBV5-6 and TRBJ2-7; a possible D gene is TRBD2 (6 bases). The CDR3 runs 19 residues. V lost 1 base, J lost 5 bases, and 28 bases lay in between. Per germline, CDR1 SGHDT and CDR2 YYEEEE. DNA of the CDR3: TGTGCCAGCAGCTTGCCCGGAACGCCTGCGGGCGGGAAAGGAGACGAGCAGTACTTC. This encodes CASSLPGTPAGGKGDEQYF.

V gene TRBV6-5 combines with J gene TRBJ1-5; D not resolved. Trimming left V 0 bases short and J 5 bases short, with 14 bases between. The germline gives CDR1 MNHEY, CDR2 SVGAGI. The CDR3 is 16 residues long. CDR3 bases: TGTGCCAGCAGTTACTCGTCAAGCTTAACTGATCAGCCCCAGCATTTT. Its protein is CASSYSSSLTDQPQHF.

The gene calls are TRBV29-1 and TRBJ1-4, with TRBD1 as a possible D gene (5 bases). The V end lost 4 bases, the J end lost 3 bases, and 9 bases lay between the germline ends. The CDR3 has 13 residues. The germline V gene encodes CDR1 SQVTM and CDR2 ANQGSEA. The CDR3 nucleotides are TGCAGCGTTGGGGGGAGGGCTAATGAAAAACTGTTTTTT. As protein: CSVGGRANEKLFF.

This clonotype was detected many times. The V call is TRBV7-9, the J call TRBJ2-7; TRBD1 matches 8 bases. The trim removed 5 bases at V and 1 base at J, leaving 7 bases unmatched. Germline V gene lookup returns CDR1 SEHNR and CDR2 FQNEAQ (reference sequence). The CDR3 loop spans 15 amino acids. The CDR3 region has the DNA TGTGCCAGCAGCCTTGGGGGGACAGGATCCTACGAGCAGTACTTC. Amino acids: CASSLGGTGSYEQYF.